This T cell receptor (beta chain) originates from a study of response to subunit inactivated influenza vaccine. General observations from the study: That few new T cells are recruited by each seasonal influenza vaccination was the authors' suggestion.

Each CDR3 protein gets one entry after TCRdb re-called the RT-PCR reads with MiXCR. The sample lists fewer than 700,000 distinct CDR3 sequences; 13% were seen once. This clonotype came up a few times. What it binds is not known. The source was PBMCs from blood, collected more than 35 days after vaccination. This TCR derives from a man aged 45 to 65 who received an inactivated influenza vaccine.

The CDR3 sequence: CASSPQPVNSPLHF. The CDR3 coding sequence is TGTGCCAGCAGCCCCCAGCCAGTTAATTCACCCCTCCACTTT. This sequence joins TRBV7-9 and TRBJ1-6; unclear D gene. Trimming left V 5 bases short and J 6 bases short, with 11 bases between. This CDR3 is 14 amino acids long. The germline CDR1 and CDR2 sequences are SEHNR and FQNEAQ (reference sequence).